The 30 T cell receptor beta chains below all came from one sample that was sequenced in a study of cytomegalovirus exposure and HLA in healthy donors. The PCR had 60 Vbeta and 13 Jbeta primers. Profiled with immunoSEQ multiplex PCR; TCRdb holds only in-frame clones, not every one. The sample shows about 120,000 clones, 60% to 85% of them seen only once. The sequenced sample was PBMCs. Source of these receptors: a woman younger than 35 in good health and CMV-seronegative.

The chain is built from TRBV15 and TRBJ1-2, with 9 bases that match TRBD1. The CDR3 covers 16 residues. Germline V gene sequence: CDR1 LNHNV, CDR2 YYDKDF (reference sequence). The V and J ends lost 1 base and 6 bases, in that order; junction bases with no gene match: 9. The CDR3 coding sequence is TGTGCCACCAGCAGAGGGACAGGGGAAGCCATAAATGGCTACACCTTC. As protein: CATSRGTGEAINGYTF.

This clone came up a few times. The chain combines TRBV19 with TRBJ1-1; D remains ambiguous. This CDR3 contains 15 residues. The ends were cut back, 3 bases at V and 0 bases at J, with 11 bases in the middle. Germline lookup yields CDR1 LNHDA and CDR2 SQIVND (reference sequence). The DNA of the CDR3 is TGTGCCAGTAGTATTCCTCGACAACTGAACACTGAAGCTTTCTTT. Residues: CASSIPRQLNTEAFF.

The chain links TRBV15 to TRBJ1-6; the match to TRBD1 covers 7 bases. CDR3 size: 14 residues. V lost 6 bases and J lost 5; bases outside the gene matches: 4. Germline CDR1 LNHNV, CDR2 YYDKDF (reference sequence). The CDR3 region is CATSRGTDNSPLHF. CDR3 sequence (DNA): TGTGCCACCAGTCGCGGGACAGATAATTCACCCCTCCACTTT.

Concerning this clone: At one end the junction does not follow the germline gene, possibly because of a read error. The V and J genes are TRBV6-1 and TRBJ2-1; maybe TRBD2 (6 bases). This CDR3 region has 12 residues. Looked up from germline, CDR1 is MNHNS and CDR2 is SASEGT. CDR3 amino acids: CPGVLSYNEQFF. CDR3 DNA sequence: TGCCCGGGGGTATTATCTTACAATGAGCAGTTCTTC.

This chain connects TRBV15 to TRBJ1-1, with TRBD1 as a possible D gene (6 bases). The CDR3 is 16 amino acids. Trimming took off 2 bases at V and 1 base at J, with 14 bases between the two ends. Germline V gene data show CDR1 as LNHNV and CDR2 as YYDKDF (reference sequence). CDR3 DNA sequence: TGTGCCACCAGCAGATACCGGGACACTCCGAACACTGAAGCTTTCTTT. This gives the protein CATSRYRDTPNTEAFF.

The chain is built from TRBV4-1 and TRBJ2-1; a weak D match, TRBD2 (6 bases). The V gene's germline CDR1 is MGHRA and CDR2 YSYEKL. V shed 1 base and J shed 0 bases, with 10 bases lying between them. This CDR3 is 16 amino acids long. CDR3 region: CASSQVAASSYNEQFF. As DNA, the CDR3 is TGCGCCAGCAGCCAAGTAGCGGCGAGCTCCTACAATGAGCAGTTCTTC.

The chain recombines TRBV5-4 with TRBJ2-7; 7 bases map to TRBD1. Germline lookup yields CDR1 SGHNT and CDR2 YYREEE (reference sequence). The CDR3 is made up of 13 amino acids. CDR3 nucleotides: TGTGCTCAAAGCAAGGGGGCGGAGTACGAGCAGTACTTC. Amino acids: CAQSKGAEYEQYF.

The V and J genes are TRBV4-1 and TRBJ1-4; TRBD1 is a possible D gene (5 bases). Looked up from germline, CDR1 is MGHRA and CDR2 is YSYEKL. Trimming stripped 4 bases from V and 8 bases from J, with 11 bases between. The CDR3 totals 13 residues. CDR3 in amino acids: CASSLQTEEKLFF. The CDR3, as DNA: TGCGCCAGCAGCCTTCAGACAGAGGAAAAACTGTTTTTT.

This rearrangement joins TRBV18 to TRBJ1-6; tentative D call: TRBD1 (6 bases). Trimming took 3 bases from V and 6 from J, leaving 9 bases between them. The CDR3 is 14 amino acids. Germline V gene data show CDR1 as KGHSH and CDR2 as LQKENI. This CDR3 reads CASSPGASNSPLHF. CDR3 DNA: TGTGCCAGCTCACCGGGGGCCAGTAATTCACCCCTCCACTTT.

The chain employs TRBV5-1 and TRBJ1-1; D is uncertain. This CDR3 has 13 residues. Germline assignment: CDR1 SGHRS and CDR2 YFSETQ. Trimming pared 2 bases from V and 0 bases from J, leaving 5 bases between. The CDR3 protein is CASSLQLNTEAFF. The CDR3 region has the DNA TGCGCCAGCAGCTTACAGCTGAACACTGAAGCTTTCTTT.

This clone was observed a few times. The rearrangement joins TRBV7-2 to TRBJ1-1; D is uncertain. The germline V gene has CDR1 SGHTA and CDR2 FQGNSA. The CDR3 has 12 amino acids. V was shortened by 5 bases and J by 6 bases, with 10 bases between the two germline ends. The CDR3 region has the DNA TGTGCCAGCAGCCCTGGGCTCTCTGAAGCTTTCTTT. As protein: CASSPGLSEAFF. The variable domain in full, with the rest retrieved from reference TRBV7-2 and TRBJ1-1, is GAGVSQSPSNKVTEKGKDVELRCDPISGHTALYWYRQSLGQGLEFLIYFQGNSAPDKSGLPSDRFSAERTGGSVSTLTIQRTQQEDSAVYLCASSPGLSEAFFGQGTRLTVV.

The chain employs TRBV7-2 and TRBJ1-1, with 9 positions matching TRBD1. With 1 base clipped from V and 4 bases from J, the junction kept 4 bases outside the gene matches. CDR1 and CDR2 from the germline V gene are SGHTA and FQGNSA. The CDR3 is made up of 15 amino acids. CDR3 sequence: CASSLDRGLGTEAFF. The DNA of the CDR3 is TGTGCCAGCAGCTTAGACAGGGGGCTGGGCACTGAAGCTTTCTTT.

V gene TRBV29-1 combines with J gene TRBJ1-1; 7 bases line up with TRBD1. There are 15 residues in the CDR3. Germline trimming cut 6 bases from V and 5 bases from J; bases unmatched to any gene: 15. In germline, CDR1 is SQVTM, CDR2 ANQGSEA. The DNA of the CDR3 is TGCAGCGTGCAGACAGGGCGCTCCTGGGGGACTGAAGCTTTCTTT. Amino acids: CSVQTGRSWGTEAFF. The variable domain in full, completed from reference TRBV29-1 and TRBJ1-1, reads SAVISQKPSRDICQRGTSLTIQCQVDSQVTMMFWYRQQPGQSLTLIATANQGSEATYESGFVIDKFPISRPNLTFSTLTVSNMSPEDSSIYLCSVQTGRSWGTEAFFGQGTRLTVV.

Only one count was recorded for this clone. This sequence joins TRBV7-8 and TRBJ1-1, with D unclear. V dropped 1 base and J dropped 10 bases, with 16 bases sitting between them. Germline V gene data show CDR1 as SGHVS and CDR2 as FQNEAQ. The CDR3 is 14 amino acids. CDR3 DNA: TGTGCCAGCAGCTTAGGTAGCGGGAAGGGAGGAGCTTTCTTT. Its protein is CASSLGSGKGGAFF.

The rearrangement joins TRBV6-5 to TRBJ2-6, with a possible D match to TRBD1 (5 bases). V lost 5 bases to trimming and J lost 0 bases, with 8 bases between them. CDR1 is MNHEY, CDR2 SVGAGI, per germline. This CDR3 contains 15 residues. CDR3 sequence (DNA): TGTGCCAGCAGTACAACAGGCTCTGGGGCCAACGTCCTGACTTTC. Amino acids: CASSTTGSGANVLTF.

The table lists this clone with a few counts. This sequence joins TRBV6-5 and TRBJ2-7, with 8 bases matching TRBD1. The junction had 6 bases not matched to a gene; V was cut back by 2 bases and J by 3 bases. Germline-derived CDR1 and CDR2 are MNHEY and SVGAGI. This CDR3 contains 15 residues. The DNA of the CDR3 is TGTGCCAGCAGTTACCGACGGGACAGGCTCTACGAGCAGTACTTC. Amino acid sequence: CASSYRRDRLYEQYF.

The rearrangement joins TRBV7-2 to TRBJ2-3, with D unresolved. Trimming stripped 2 bases from V and 1 base from J, with 4 bases between. In germline, CDR1 is SGHTA, CDR2 FQGNSA. The CDR3 contains 13 residues. CDR3 in amino acids: CASSLQGTDTQYF. The CDR3 nucleotides are TGTGCCAGCAGCTTACAGGGCACAGATACGCAGTATTTT.

The chain is built from TRBV30 and TRBJ2-6; D not certain. Germline CDR1 and CDR2: GTSNPN and SVGIG (reference sequence). V gave up 2 bases and J gave up 0 bases, with 8 bases separating them. The CDR3 loop spans 15 amino acids. CDR3 bases: TGTGCCTGGAGTCGAGCGAGCTCTGGGGCCAACGTCCTGACTTTC. It specifies CAWSRASSGANVLTF.

J is TRBJ1-2 and V is TRBV28; D remains ambiguous. CDR1 and CDR2 from the germline V gene are MDHEN and SYDVKM. Trimming stripped 8 bases from V and 4 bases from J, with 17 bases between. CDR3 length equals 14 residues. CDR3 sequence (DNA): TGTGCCAGCCGGCCGGACCCGGCGGGCTATGGCTACACCTTC. It specifies CASRPDPAGYGYTF.

CDR3 nucleotides: TGCGCCAGCAGCTTGCGGGGGGTGGGGAACACTGAAGCTTTCTTT. Its protein is CASSLRGVGNTEAFF. The genes are TRBV5-1 and TRBJ1-1, with D perhaps matching TRBD1 (5 bases). The germline gives CDR1 SGHRS, CDR2 YFSETQ. Trimming shortened V by 1 base and J by 1 base, and 11 bases separated the two germline ends. This CDR3 is 15 amino acids long.

V is TRBV30 and J is TRBJ1-5, with a possible D match to TRBD1 (6 bases). Germline CDR1 is GTSNPN and CDR2 is SVGIG (reference sequence). The CDR3 has 14 residues. V lost 2 bases and J 0 bases, leaving 8 bases between the germline ends. Here the CDR3 reads CAWSQQGSNQPQHF. The CDR3 nucleotides read TGTGCCTGGAGTCAACAGGGTAGCAATCAGCCCCAGCATTTT.

V and J are TRBV18 and TRBJ1-6; tentative D call: TRBD1 (6 bases). CDR1 and CDR2 (germline): KGHSH, LQKENI. The CDR3 covers 14 residues. The ends were cut back, 3 bases at V and 8 bases at J, with 11 bases in the middle. CDR3 amino acids: CASSPQGKYSPLHF. CDR3 coding DNA: TGTGCCAGCTCACCGCAGGGGAAATATTCACCCCTCCACTTT.

For the CDR3, the DNA is TGTGCCAGCAGCTACCCCCAGCAGGGAACTGAAGCTTTCTTT. This encodes CASSYPQQGTEAFF. The V call is TRBV6-6, the J call TRBJ1-1; D may be TRBD1 (5 bases). This CDR3 is built from 14 residues. Per germline, CDR1 MNHNY and CDR2 SVGAGI (reference sequence). Trimming shortened V by 6 bases and J by 5 bases, and 16 bases separated the two germline ends.

The rearrangement joins TRBV6-1 to TRBJ1-5, with a tentative D call TRBD1 (5 bases). Germline CDR1 is MNHNS and CDR2 is SASEGT. V gave up 3 bases and J gave up 2 bases, with 5 bases separating them. This CDR3 has 13 residues. The CDR3 coding sequence is TGTGCCAGCAGTGAGGGGCGCAATCAGCCCCAGCATTTT. This codes for CASSEGRNQPQHF.

CDR3 in DNA: TGCGCCAGCAGCCAAGATCTTCGGGGGAACACTGAAGCTTTCTTT. This codes for CASSQDLRGNTEAFF. The chain recombines TRBV4-1 with TRBJ1-1; D gene ambiguous. Trimming took off 0 bases at V and 1 base at J, with 9 bases between the two ends. The CDR3 loop spans 15 amino acids. Per germline, CDR1 MGHRA and CDR2 YSYEKL.

This clone was seen more than once but under ten times. The chain has TRBV4-2 and TRBJ2-1, with 10 bases lining up with TRBD2. Germline CDR1 and CDR2: LGHNA and YNFKEQ. The trim removed 2 bases at V and 7 bases at J, leaving 2 bases unmatched. The CDR3 extends over 14 amino acids. DNA of the CDR3: TGTGCCAGCAGCCAACTACTAGCGGGGAATGAGCAGTTCTTC. Protein sequence: CASSQLLAGNEQFF.

This rearrangement joins TRBV2 to TRBJ1-2; 9 bases align to TRBD1. From germline, CDR1 is SNHLY and CDR2 FYNNEI. V shed 7 bases and J 4 bases; nucleotides not matched to a gene: 4. CDR3 length equals 13 residues. The CDR3 nucleotides are TGTGCCAGCACCGAGGGACAGGGCTATGGCTACACCTTC. Translating gives CASTEGQGYGYTF.

The rearrangement uses TRBV6-4 and TRBJ2-2, with D possibly matching TRBD1 (5 bases). Trimming left V 4 bases short and J 3 bases short, with 6 bases between. The CDR3 runs to 13 residues. Germline-derived CDR1 and CDR2 are MRHNA and SNTAGT. The CDR3 here is CASSGGDTGELFF. The CDR3 bases are TGTGCCAGCAGTGGGGGCGACACCGGGGAGCTGTTTTTT.

V usage is TRBV2 and J usage is TRBJ1-1; 7 bases fit TRBD1. The germline V gene encodes CDR1 SNHLY and CDR2 FYNNEI. This CDR3 spans 15 amino acids. Germline trimming cut 6 bases from V and 0 bases from J; bases unmatched to any gene: 7. CDR3 nucleotide sequence: TGTGCCAGCAGCTCCGGGACAGCCCTGAACACTGAAGCTTTCTTT. Its protein is CASSSGTALNTEAFF.

The chain is built from TRBV5-5 and TRBJ1-1, with D uncertain. This CDR3 has 14 amino acids. V dropped 4 bases and J dropped 4 bases, with 14 bases sitting between them. The germline V gene has CDR1 SGHKS and CDR2 YYEKEE (reference sequence). CDR3 region: CASSSLVVSTEAFF. The CDR3 bases are TGTGCCAGCAGCAGTCTAGTAGTGTCCACTGAAGCTTTCTTT.